This T cell receptor beta chain was recovered during a study of beta chain features in type 1 diabetes. Whole-study findings and limits: Moderate but significant shortening of TCRB CDR3s was recorded in all four CD4+ subsets from Type 1 diabetes patients. Across patients, naive, central memory and Treg TCRB repertoires exhibited apparently greater similarity than was observed across healthy donors.

CD45RO/CCR7/CD25/CD127/CD95/CD27 staining was used to isolate CD4+ naive, central memory, regulatory and stem cell-like memory cells by sorting. What was sequenced were expressed TCRB transcripts, since all of the isolated RNA had been reverse transcribed. This table comes from immunoSEQ multiplex PCR, and its TCRdb copy is limited to in-frame clones, with some not included. The sample yields roughly 150,000 clones, over 6% seen once. Worth noting for this clone: Its antigen is not identified.

The V gene end was trimmed by 9 bases and the J gene end by 7 bases; junction bases not matched to a gene: 9. CDR1 and CDR2 from the germline V gene are MDHEN and SYDVKM. This CDR3 has 15 amino acids. Material for sequencing was central memory CD4+ T cells from blood. This receptor was obtained from a young man with type 1 diabetes. This chain connects TRBV28 to TRBJ2-2, with TRBD2 matching 12 bases. CDR3 sequence (DNA): TGTGCCAGTTCGCTAGCGGGAGGGCGTCACGGGGAGCTGTTTTTT. Translated: CASSLAGGRHGELFF.